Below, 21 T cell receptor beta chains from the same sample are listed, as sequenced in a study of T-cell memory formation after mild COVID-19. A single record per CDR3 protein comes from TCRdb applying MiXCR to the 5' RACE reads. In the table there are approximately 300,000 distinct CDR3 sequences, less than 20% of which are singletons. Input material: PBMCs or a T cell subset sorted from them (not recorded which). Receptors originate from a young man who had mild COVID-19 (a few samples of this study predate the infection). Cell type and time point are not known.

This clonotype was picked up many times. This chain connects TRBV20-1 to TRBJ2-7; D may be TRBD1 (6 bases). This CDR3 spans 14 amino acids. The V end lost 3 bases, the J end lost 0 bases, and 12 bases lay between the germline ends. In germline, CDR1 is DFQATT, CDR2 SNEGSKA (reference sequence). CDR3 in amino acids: CSASPGQSSYEQYF. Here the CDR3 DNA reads TGCAGTGCTAGCCCGGGACAAAGCTCCTACGAGCAGTACTTC.

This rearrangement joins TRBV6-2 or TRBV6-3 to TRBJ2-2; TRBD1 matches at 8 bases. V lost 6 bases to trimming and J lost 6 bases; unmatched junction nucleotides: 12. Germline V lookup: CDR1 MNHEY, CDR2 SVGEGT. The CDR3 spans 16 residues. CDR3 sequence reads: CASSRLDRGLSGELFF. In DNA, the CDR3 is TGTGCCAGCAGCCGCCTAGACAGGGGATTATCCGGGGAGCTGTTTTTT.

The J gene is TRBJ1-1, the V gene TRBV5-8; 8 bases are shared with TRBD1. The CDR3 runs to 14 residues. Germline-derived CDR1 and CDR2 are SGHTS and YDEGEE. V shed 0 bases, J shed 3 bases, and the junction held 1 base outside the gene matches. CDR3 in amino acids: CASSLETGDTEAFF. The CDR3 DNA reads TGTGCCAGCAGCTTGGAGACAGGGGACACTGAAGCTTTCTTT.

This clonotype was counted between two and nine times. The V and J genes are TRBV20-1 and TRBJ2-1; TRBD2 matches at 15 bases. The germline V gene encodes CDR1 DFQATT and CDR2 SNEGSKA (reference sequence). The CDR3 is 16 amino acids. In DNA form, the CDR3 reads TGCAGGCTAGATAGGACTAGCGGGGGGGAAGTGGATGAGCAGTTCTTC. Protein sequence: CRLDRTSGGEVDEQFF.

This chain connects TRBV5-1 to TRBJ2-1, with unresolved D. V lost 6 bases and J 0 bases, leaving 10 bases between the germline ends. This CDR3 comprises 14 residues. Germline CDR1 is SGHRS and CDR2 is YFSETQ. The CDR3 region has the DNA TGCGCCAGCACTTTGGGTGGCTCCTACAATGAGCAGTTCTTC. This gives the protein CASTLGGSYNEQFF.

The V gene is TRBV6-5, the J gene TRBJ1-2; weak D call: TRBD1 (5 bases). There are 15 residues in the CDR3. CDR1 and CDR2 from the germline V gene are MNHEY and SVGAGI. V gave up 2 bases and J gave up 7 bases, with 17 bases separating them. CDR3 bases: TGTGCCAGCAGTTACGCGTCGTGGGGGATAGGTGGCTACACCTTC. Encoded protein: CASSYASWGIGGYTF.

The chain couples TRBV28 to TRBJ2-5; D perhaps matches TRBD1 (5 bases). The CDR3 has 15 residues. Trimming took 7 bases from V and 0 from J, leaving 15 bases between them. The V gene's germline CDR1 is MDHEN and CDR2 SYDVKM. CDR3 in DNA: TGTGCCAGCACCCTCCAGGGTAGGAACCAAGAGACCCAGTACTTC. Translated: CASTLQGRNQETQYF.

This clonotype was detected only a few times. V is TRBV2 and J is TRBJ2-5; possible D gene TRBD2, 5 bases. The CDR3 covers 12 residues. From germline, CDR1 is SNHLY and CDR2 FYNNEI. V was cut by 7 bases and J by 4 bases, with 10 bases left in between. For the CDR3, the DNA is TGTGCCAGCACCACCAGCGGAGAGACCCAGTACTTC. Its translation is CASTTSGETQYF.

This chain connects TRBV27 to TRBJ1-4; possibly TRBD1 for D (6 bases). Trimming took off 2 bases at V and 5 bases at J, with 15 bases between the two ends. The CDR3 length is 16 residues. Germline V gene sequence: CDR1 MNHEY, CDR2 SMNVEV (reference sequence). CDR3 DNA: TGTGCCAGCAGTTTAAGGGCAGGGGTTTGGAATGAAAAACTGTTTTTT. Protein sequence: CASSLRAGVWNEKLFF.

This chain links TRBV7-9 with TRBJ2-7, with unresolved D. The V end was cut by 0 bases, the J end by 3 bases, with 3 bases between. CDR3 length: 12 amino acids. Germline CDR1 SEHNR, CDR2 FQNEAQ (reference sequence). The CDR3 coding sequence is TGTGCCAGCAGCTTAGCCGACTACGAGCAGTACTTC. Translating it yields CASSLADYEQYF.

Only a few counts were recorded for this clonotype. The CDR3 spells CASSARESSYNEQFF. The CDR3 nucleotides read TGTGCCAGCAGTGCAAGGGAAAGCTCCTACAATGAGCAGTTCTTC. The chain is built from TRBV2 and TRBJ2-1; D call uncertain. The CDR3 covers 15 residues. V was shortened by 4 bases and J by 0 bases, with 10 bases between the two germline ends. CDR1 is SNHLY and CDR2 is FYNNEI in the germline V gene.

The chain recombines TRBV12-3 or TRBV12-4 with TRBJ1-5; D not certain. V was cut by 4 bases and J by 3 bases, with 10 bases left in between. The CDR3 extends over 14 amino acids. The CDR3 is CASSSENTNQPQHF. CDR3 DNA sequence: TGTGCCAGCAGTTCAGAAAATACCAATCAGCCCCAGCATTTT.

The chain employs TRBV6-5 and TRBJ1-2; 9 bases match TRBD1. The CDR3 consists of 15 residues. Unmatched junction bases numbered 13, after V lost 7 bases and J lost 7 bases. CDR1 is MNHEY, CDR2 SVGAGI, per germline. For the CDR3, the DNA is TGTGCCAGCAAATCCGGGACAGGGTTCCAGGGTGGCTACACCTTC. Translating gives CASKSGTGFQGGYTF.

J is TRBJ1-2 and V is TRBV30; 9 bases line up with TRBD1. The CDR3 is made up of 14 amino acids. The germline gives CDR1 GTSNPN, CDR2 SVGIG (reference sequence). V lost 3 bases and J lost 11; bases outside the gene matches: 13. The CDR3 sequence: CAWRNWGQGTGYTF. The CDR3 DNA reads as TGTGCCTGGAGAAATTGGGGACAGGGAACCGGATACACCTTC.

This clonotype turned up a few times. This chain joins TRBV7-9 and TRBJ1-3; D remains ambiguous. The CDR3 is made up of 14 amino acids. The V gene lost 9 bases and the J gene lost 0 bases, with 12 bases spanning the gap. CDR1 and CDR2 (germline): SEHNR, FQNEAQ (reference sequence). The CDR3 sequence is CARGSLDSGNTIYF. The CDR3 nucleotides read TGTGCCAGAGGGTCGCTCGACTCTGGAAACACCATATATTTT.

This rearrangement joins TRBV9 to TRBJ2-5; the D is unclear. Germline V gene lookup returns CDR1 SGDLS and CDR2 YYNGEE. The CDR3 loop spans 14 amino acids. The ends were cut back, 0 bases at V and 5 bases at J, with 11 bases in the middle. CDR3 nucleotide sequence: TGTGCCAGCAGCGTAGATCTGGGTGCGGAGACCCAGTACTTC. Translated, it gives CASSVDLGAETQYF.

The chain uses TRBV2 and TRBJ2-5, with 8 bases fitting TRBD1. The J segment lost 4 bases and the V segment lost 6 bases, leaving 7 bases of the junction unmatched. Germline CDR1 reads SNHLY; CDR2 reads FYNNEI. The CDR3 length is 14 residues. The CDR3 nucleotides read TGTGCCAGCAGGACCGGGACAGGAGGAGAGACCCAGTACTTC. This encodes CASRTGTGGETQYF.

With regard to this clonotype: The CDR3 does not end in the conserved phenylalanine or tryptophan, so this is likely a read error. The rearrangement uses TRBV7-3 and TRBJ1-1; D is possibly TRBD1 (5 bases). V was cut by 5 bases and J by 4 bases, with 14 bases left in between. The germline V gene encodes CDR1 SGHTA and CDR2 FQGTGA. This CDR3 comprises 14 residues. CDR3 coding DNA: TGTGCCAGCAGCCTCAGGGCCTACGGCACTGAAGCTTTCTCT. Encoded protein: CASSLRAYGTEAFS.

The CDR3 bases are TGTGCCAGCAGCTCGATCGCAAATTCACCCCTCCACTTT. It codes for CASSSIANSPLHF. The rearrangement joins TRBV5-6 to TRBJ1-6; D is unclear. Trimming shortened V by 3 bases and J by 7 bases, and 8 bases separated the two germline ends. The CDR3 totals 13 residues. Germline CDR1 reads SGHDT; CDR2 reads YYEEEE.

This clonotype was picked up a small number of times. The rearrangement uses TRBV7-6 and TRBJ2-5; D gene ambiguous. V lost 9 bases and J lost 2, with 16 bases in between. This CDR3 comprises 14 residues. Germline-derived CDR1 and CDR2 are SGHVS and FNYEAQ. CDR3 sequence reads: CASAFTQSQETQYF. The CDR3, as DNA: TGTGCCAGTGCGTTTACTCAATCGCAAGAGACCCAGTACTTC.

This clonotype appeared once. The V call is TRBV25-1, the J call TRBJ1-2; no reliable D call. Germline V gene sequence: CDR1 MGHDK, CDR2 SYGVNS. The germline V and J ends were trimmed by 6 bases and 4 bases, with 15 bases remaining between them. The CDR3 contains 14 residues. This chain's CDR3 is CASSPARFGYGYTF. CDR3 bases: TGTGCCAGCAGCCCGGCCCGGTTTGGCTATGGCTACACCTTC.